This T cell receptor beta chain derives from a study of blood T cell repertoires in COVID-19. Study in general: There were acute and convalescent COVID-19 samples, and they came from the United States, Italy and Spain.

This CDR3 has 15 amino acids. The germline V gene encodes CDR1 SGHRS and CDR2 YFSETQ. Trimming removed 4 bases at V and 2 bases at J, with 12 bases between. Repertoires were generated with immunoSEQ multiplex PCR, while TCRdb's copy carries only in-frame clones and drops some. The data show about 250,000 clones, with around 85% seen just once and roughly 7.9% held by the top ten. The sequenced sample was peripheral blood. The clonotype comes from an elderly woman with acute or convalescent COVID-19. The rearrangement joins TRBV5-1 to TRBJ2-2; D perhaps matches TRBD1 (5 bases). CDR3 region: CASSPRQGNTGELFF. The CDR3 region has the DNA TGCGCCAGCAGCCCTCGTCAGGGCAACACCGGGGAGCTGTTTTTT. The whole variable domain, filled in from reference TRBV5-1 and TRBJ2-2, reads KAGVTQTPRYLIKTRGQQVTLSCSPISGHRSVSWYQQTPGQGLQFLFEYFSETQRNKGNFPGRFSGRQFSNSRSEMNVSTLELGDSALYLCASSPRQGNTGELFFGEGSRLTVL.